This T cell receptor beta chain was identified during a study of cytomegalovirus exposure and HLA in healthy donors. Broader study findings: Researchers counted roughly 160 TCR beta chains as cytomegalovirus-associated. With further analysis later on, most CMV-associated TCR beta chains appeared HLA-restricted.

A single count supports this clone. Its antigen is undetermined. Amplification used 60 Vbeta primers and 13 Jbeta primers. Produced via immunoSEQ multiplex PCR; TCRdb's table is partial and in-frame only. The data hold 160,000 or so clones, with around 70% observed a single time. There are 13 residues in the CDR3. V lost 3 bases and J lost 3, with 9 bases in between. Per the germline V gene, CDR1 is LNHNV and CDR2 is YYDKDF (reference sequence). V gene TRBV15 combines with J gene TRBJ2-7, with D perhaps TRBD1 (5 bases). Sequencing was performed on PBMCs. The receptor was isolated from a man between 18 and 35 years old in good health and CMV-seropositive. The CDR3 region has the DNA TGTGCCACCAGCAGGCCCCAGGGCTACGAGCAGTACGTC. It yields the protein CATSRPQGYEQYV.